The 29 T cell receptor beta chains listed next were all sequenced from one sample in a study of graft-versus-host responses after intestinal transplantation. Clones were sequenced by immunoSEQ multiplex PCR, and TCRdb holds only the in-frame ones, with some missing. The sample contains 20,000 or so clones, around nine tenths of which appear only once. The sample consisted of PBMCs, taken about 350 days after transplant. The source of these receptors is a human patient who received an intestinal transplant, so some T cells may come from the graft donor.

The rearrangement joins TRBV5-1 to TRBJ1-6, with a weak D call TRBD1 (5 bases). This CDR3 spans 16 amino acids. V lost 4 bases to trimming and J lost 11 bases, with 22 bases between them. CDR1 is SGHRS, CDR2 YFSETQ, per germline. This CDR3 is CASSINGGGPDAPLHF. CDR3 nucleotide sequence: TGCGCCAGCAGCATAAACGGGGGAGGGCCCGATGCACCCCTCCACTTT.

The chain has TRBV5-1 and TRBJ2-1; no reliable D call. CDR1 is SGHRS and CDR2 is YFSETQ in the germline V gene. The CDR3 runs 11 residues. V lost 3 bases and J 8 bases, leaving 6 bases between the germline ends. The CDR3 region has the DNA TGCGCCAGCAGCTGGGGTGATGAGCAGTTCTTC. It specifies CASSWGDEQFF. Looking up the rest from reference TRBV5-1 and TRBJ2-1 gives the full variable domain: KAGVTQTPRYLIKTRGQQVTLSCSPISGHRSVSWYQQTPGQGLQFLFEYFSETQRNKGNFPGRFSGRQFSNSRSEMNVSTLELGDSALYLCASSWGDEQFFGPGTRLTVL.

CDR3 DNA: TGTGCCAGCAGTTCCGCCGGGACAGTGAACACTGAAGCTTTCTTT. Its translation: CASSSAGTVNTEAFF. This chain links TRBV28 with TRBJ1-1, with TRBD1 identical over 7 bases. Germline lookup yields CDR1 MDHEN and CDR2 SYDVKM. There are 15 residues in the CDR3. Trimming cost V 4 bases and J 0 bases; bases outside gene matches: 5.

The chain is built from TRBV21-1 and TRBJ1-5; the D call of TRBD1 is as the table states it, not checked on the DNA. TRBV21-1 is listed as a pseudogene. The CDR3 consists of 15 residues. The DNA for the CDR3 is TGTGCCAGCAGCACAACGACAGGGTTTGAACAGCCCCAGCATTTT. It is translated as CASSTTTGFEQPQHF.

This clone showed up just once. This chain uses TRBV25-1 with TRBJ2-7; D gene ambiguous. This CDR3 is built from 11 residues. Trimming cost V 4 bases and J 2 bases, with 3 bases left between them. Germline CDR1 is MGHDK and CDR2 is SYGVNS. CDR3 DNA sequence: TGTGCCAGCAGTGTAACCTACGAGCAGTACTTC. Encoded protein: CASSVTYEQYF.

This chain links TRBV25-1 with TRBJ1-6; TRBD1 might be the D (6 bases). V was trimmed by 5 bases and J by 7 bases, leaving 12 bases between them. In germline, CDR1 is MGHDK, CDR2 SYGVNS. The CDR3 totals 14 residues. The CDR3 region is CASSPTGSNSPLHF. The CDR3 nucleotides are TGTGCCAGCAGTCCGACAGGCTCGAATTCACCCCTCCACTTT. Filled out from reference TRBV25-1 and TRBJ1-6, the complete variable domain reads EADIYQTPRYLVIGTGKKITLECSQTMGHDKMYWYQQDPGMELHLIHYSYGVNSTEKGDLSSESTVSRIRTEHFPLTLESARPSHTSQYLCASSPTGSNSPLHFGNGTRLTVT.

This clone has only a few counts. The J gene is TRBJ2-5, the V gene TRBV29-1, with 8 bases lining up with TRBD2. In germline, CDR1 is SQVTM, CDR2 ANQGSEA. The ends lost 6 bases at V and 5 bases at J; junction bases unmatched: 11. CDR3 size: 14 residues. In DNA form, the CDR3 reads TGCAGCGTGTCGGGAGGGCCTTGGGGGGAGACCCAGTACTTC. It is translated as CSVSGGPWGETQYF.

V is TRBV28 and J is TRBJ1-1; maybe TRBD1 (5 bases). Germline CDR1 MDHEN, CDR2 SYDVKM. The CDR3 runs 13 residues. The V gene lost 8 bases and the J gene lost 1 base, with 11 bases spanning the gap. CDR3 amino acids: CASQKTANTEAFF. The CDR3 nucleotides read TGTGCCAGCCAAAAGACAGCGAACACTGAAGCTTTCTTT.

CDR3 DNA sequence: TGTGCCAGCAGCGTCGGAGCGGGGGGACCCTACGAGCAGTACTTC. This codes for CASSVGAGGPYEQYF. The J gene is TRBJ2-7, the V gene TRBV9; 9 nucleotides line up with TRBD2. CDR1 is SGDLS and CDR2 is YYNGEE in the germline V gene. J was trimmed by 2 bases and V by 2 bases; bases with no gene match: 5. The CDR3 runs to 15 residues.

Worth noting for this clone: The identical CDR3 is also encoded by other nucleotide sequences in the sample. The chain is built from TRBV2 and TRBJ2-3; 10 bases fit TRBD2. Trimming removed 7 bases from V and 4 bases from J; junction bases left unmatched: 11. This CDR3 contains 16 residues. Germline V CDR1 and CDR2: SNHLY, FYNNEI. The CDR3 coding sequence is TGTGCCAGCATAGGCTGGGCTAGCGGGGGTTCAGATACGCAGTATTTT. Translated: CASIGWASGGSDTQYF.

The chain carries TRBV5-4 and TRBJ2-1; D gene ambiguous. Germline values: CDR1 SGHNT, CDR2 YYREEE (reference sequence). This CDR3 is built from 12 residues. Trimming cost V 0 bases and J 5 bases, with 3 bases left between them. DNA of the CDR3: TGTGCCAGCAGCTTGGATCACAATGAGCAGTTCTTC. Residues: CASSLDHNEQFF.

This chain uses TRBV13 with TRBJ2-7; unclear D gene. The V and J ends lost 6 bases and 5 bases respectively, with 17 bases between them. CDR1 and CDR2 from the germline V gene are PRHDT and FYEKMQ (reference sequence). This CDR3 comprises 14 residues. Here the CDR3 DNA reads TGTGCCAGCAGAAGATTAGGTATACACGACGAGCAGTACTTC. As protein: CASRRLGIHDEQYF. The full variable domain, with the rest looked up from reference TRBV13 and TRBJ2-7, is AAGVIQSPRHLIKEKRETATLKCYPIPRHDTVYWYQQGPGQDPQFLISFYEKMQSDKGSIPDRFSAQQFSDYHSELNMSSLELGDSALYFCASRRLGIHDEQYFGPGTRLTVT.

The chain joins TRBV7-2 to TRBJ2-7; 10 bases map to TRBD2. This CDR3 has 14 amino acids. V lost 5 bases, J lost 2 bases, and 3 bases stayed unmatched. Germline V gene lookup returns CDR1 SGHTA and CDR2 FQGNSA. Here the CDR3 DNA reads TGTGCCAGCAGCCCTAGCGGGAGAACCTACGAGCAGTACTTC. Translated, it gives CASSPSGRTYEQYF. Full variable domain (outside the CDR3, taken from reference TRBV7-2 and TRBJ2-7): GAGVSQSPSNKVTEKGKDVELRCDPISGHTALYWYRQSLGQGLEFLIYFQGNSAPDKSGLPSDRFSAERTGGSVSTLTIQRTQQEDSAVYLCASSPSGRTYEQYFGPGTRLTVT.

The CDR3 DNA is TGTGCCAGCAGTTTTGGATTGCCAGGAAAAGAGACCCAGTACTTC. Translation: CASSFGLPGKETQYF. This chain links TRBV28 with TRBJ2-5; D gene unclear. Trimming took off 3 bases at V and 3 bases at J, with 14 bases between the two ends. The V gene's germline CDR1 is MDHEN and CDR2 SYDVKM. CDR3 length equals 15 residues.

This chain links TRBV7-3 with TRBJ2-5; no reliable D call. The CDR3 is 13 residues long. Germline values: CDR1 SGHTA, CDR2 FQGTGA. Trimming took 4 bases from V and 4 from J, leaving 10 bases between them. The DNA for the CDR3 is TGTGCCAGCAGCTCGGGCATTAGAGAGACCCAGTACTTC. Protein product: CASSSGIRETQYF.

This sequence joins TRBV6-5 and TRBJ2-7, with a tentative D call TRBD2 (6 bases). This CDR3 region has 14 residues. Trimming took off 5 bases at V and 0 bases at J, with 11 bases between the two ends. Germline CDR1 is MNHEY and CDR2 is SVGAGI. The CDR3 DNA sequence: TGTGCCAGCAGTCGGGACTCCAGCTCCTACGAGCAGTACTTC. Protein product: CASSRDSSSYEQYF.

V is TRBV6-4 and J is TRBJ2-3; 11 positions match TRBD2. Germline V CDR1 and CDR2: MRHNA, SNTAGT. The length of the CDR3 is 15 residues. V lost 8 bases, J lost 6 bases, and 10 bases stayed unmatched. CDR3 bases: TGTGCCAGCGGCCTCCTAGCGGGGGGACTTGATACGCAGTATTTT. This gives the protein CASGLLAGGLDTQYF.

The chain uses TRBV5-5 and TRBJ1-3; D uncertain. Germline loops: CDR1 SGHKS, CDR2 YYEKEE (reference sequence). V lost 4 bases and J 0 bases, leaving 11 bases between the germline ends. The CDR3 has 15 residues. CDR3 sequence: CASSRQSNSGNTIYF. The CDR3 DNA reads as TGTGCCAGCAGCCGCCAAAGTAACTCTGGAAACACCATATATTTT.

The chain recombines TRBV7-2 with TRBJ2-4; D remains ambiguous. This CDR3 has 15 residues. Trimming left V 3 bases short and J 1 base short, with 10 bases between. Looked up from germline, CDR1 is SGHTA and CDR2 is FQGNSA. The CDR3 region has the DNA TGTGCCAGCAGCTTCCCGTTAGGGGCCAAAAACATTCAGTACTTC. Amino acids: CASSFPLGAKNIQYF.

This clone was detected only a few times. The gene calls are TRBV5-1 and TRBJ1-6; no reliable D call. This CDR3 comprises 16 residues. V gave up 0 bases and J gave up 0 bases, with 7 bases separating them. Germline CDR1 SGHRS, CDR2 YFSETQ. The CDR3 loop is CASSLVGSSYNSPLHF. CDR3 nucleotide sequence: TGCGCCAGCAGCTTGGTGGGCAGCTCCTATAATTCACCCCTCCACTTT.

The chain recombines TRBV4-1 with TRBJ2-3; TRBD2 matches 13 bases. Germline values: CDR1 MGHRA, CDR2 YSYEKL. Losses at the gene ends were 3 bases for V and 4 bases for J; bases not matched to a gene: 16. The CDR3 has 20 residues. Written as DNA, the CDR3 is TGCGCCAGCAGCCAGAGAAGTACTAGCGGGGGGGCCCTGTTTCCAGATACGCAGTATTTT. Its protein product is CASSQRSTSGGALFPDTQYF.

The chain recombines TRBV5-1 with TRBJ2-3; 8 nucleotides align to TRBD1. This CDR3 region has 16 residues. V shed 0 bases and J 3 bases; nucleotides not matched to a gene: 6. Germline V gene lookup returns CDR1 SGHRS and CDR2 YFSETQ. The CDR3 here is CASSLVLTGETDTQYF. The CDR3 DNA follows: TGCGCCAGCAGCTTGGTCCTGACAGGGGAAACAGATACGCAGTATTTT.

V usage is TRBV6-4 and J usage is TRBJ2-1, with 8 nucleotides matching TRBD2. Germline V lookup: CDR1 MRHNA, CDR2 SNTAGT. J gave up 2 bases and V 4 bases, and 1 base lay outside the gene matches. The CDR3 has 14 amino acids. The CDR3 reads CASSAGGAYNEQFF. For the CDR3, the DNA is TGTGCCAGCAGTGCGGGGGGGGCCTACAATGAGCAGTTCTTC.

The gene calls are TRBV2 and TRBJ2-3, with 14 bases lining up with TRBD2. CDR1 is SNHLY, CDR2 FYNNEI, per germline. The ends lost 6 bases at V and 3 bases at J; junction bases unmatched: 5. This CDR3 region has 16 residues. CDR3 in amino acids: CASRGLAGARTDTQYF. CDR3 DNA: TGTGCCAGCAGGGGACTAGCGGGGGCCCGGACAGATACGCAGTATTTT. The variable domain in full, completed from reference TRBV2 and TRBJ2-3, reads EPEVTQTPSHQVTQMGQEVILRCVPISNHLYFYWYRQILGQKVEFLVSFYNNEISEKSEIFDDQFSVERPDGSNFTLKIRSTKLEDSAMYFCASRGLAGARTDTQYFGPGTRLTVL.

The chain joins TRBV7-2 to TRBJ2-7; 14 bases agree with TRBD2. J gave up 3 bases and V 4 bases, and 11 bases lay outside the gene matches. Germline values: CDR1 SGHTA, CDR2 FQGNSA. The CDR3 is 18 residues long. The CDR3 nucleotides are TGTGCCAGCAGCTCCCCGGGACTAGCGGGAGTGTTGGTCTACGAGCAGTACTTC. It yields the protein CASSSPGLAGVLVYEQYF.

The chain employs TRBV7-2 and TRBJ2-7; D unclear. The CDR3 has 15 residues. Trimming pared 1 base from V and 0 bases from J, leaving 10 bases between. Germline CDR1 is SGHTA and CDR2 is FQGNSA. CDR3 bases: TGTGCCAGCAGCTTAGGGGGTTTCGGCTCCTACGAGCAGTACTTC. This codes for CASSLGGFGSYEQYF.

The CDR3 nucleotides are TGCGCCAGCAGCGCGGAAGGGGGCACCGGGGAGCTGTTTTTT. Translated: CASSAEGGTGELFF. The genes are TRBV10-2 and TRBJ2-2; possible D gene TRBD1, 6 bases. Trimming took 6 bases from V and 4 from J, leaving 12 bases between them. CDR3 length: 14 residues. CDR1 and CDR2 (germline): WSHSY, SAAADI.

The chain employs TRBV14 and TRBJ1-2; 10 nucleotides agree with TRBD1. Unmatched junction bases numbered 3, after V lost 6 bases and J lost 5 bases. Germline V lookup: CDR1 SGHDN, CDR2 FVKESK. The CDR3 runs 13 residues. This CDR3 reads CASSGQGVYGYTF. For the CDR3, the DNA is TGTGCCAGCAGTGGACAGGGGGTTTATGGCTACACCTTC.

This sequence joins TRBV18 and TRBJ1-1; weak D call: TRBD1 (5 bases). V lost 0 bases, J lost 1 base, and 9 bases lay in between. Germline lookup yields CDR1 KGHSH and CDR2 LQKENI. This CDR3 is 15 amino acids long. The CDR3 protein is CASSPPVRGNTEAFF. The CDR3 DNA reads as TGTGCCAGCTCACCACCGGTTAGGGGGAACACTGAAGCTTTCTTT.